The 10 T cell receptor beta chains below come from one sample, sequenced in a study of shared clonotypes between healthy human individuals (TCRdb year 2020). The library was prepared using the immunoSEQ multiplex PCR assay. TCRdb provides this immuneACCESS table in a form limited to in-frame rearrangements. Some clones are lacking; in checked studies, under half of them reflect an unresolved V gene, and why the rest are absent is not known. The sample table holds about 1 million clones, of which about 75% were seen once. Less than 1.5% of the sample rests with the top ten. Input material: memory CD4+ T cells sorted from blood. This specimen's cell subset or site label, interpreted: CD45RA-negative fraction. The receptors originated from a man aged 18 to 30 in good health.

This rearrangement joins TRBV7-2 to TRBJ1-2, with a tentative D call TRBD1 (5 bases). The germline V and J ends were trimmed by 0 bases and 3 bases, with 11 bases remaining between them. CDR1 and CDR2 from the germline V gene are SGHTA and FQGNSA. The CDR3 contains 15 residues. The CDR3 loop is CASSLAHRGYYGYTF. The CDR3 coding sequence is TGTGCCAGCAGCTTAGCGCATCGGGGGTACTATGGCTACACCTTC. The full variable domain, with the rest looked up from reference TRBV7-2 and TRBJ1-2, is GAGVSQSPSNKVTEKGKDVELRCDPISGHTALYWYRQSLGQGLEFLIYFQGNSAPDKSGLPSDRFSAERTGGSVSTLTIQRTQQEDSAVYLCASSLAHRGYYGYTFGSGTRLTVV.

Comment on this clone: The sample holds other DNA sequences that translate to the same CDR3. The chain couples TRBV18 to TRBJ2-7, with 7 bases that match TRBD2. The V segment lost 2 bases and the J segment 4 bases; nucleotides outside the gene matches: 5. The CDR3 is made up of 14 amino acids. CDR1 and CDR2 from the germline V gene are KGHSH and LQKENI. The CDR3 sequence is CASSPSGGGYEQYF. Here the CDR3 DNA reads TGTGCCAGCTCACCATCCGGGGGAGGGTACGAGCAGTACTTC.

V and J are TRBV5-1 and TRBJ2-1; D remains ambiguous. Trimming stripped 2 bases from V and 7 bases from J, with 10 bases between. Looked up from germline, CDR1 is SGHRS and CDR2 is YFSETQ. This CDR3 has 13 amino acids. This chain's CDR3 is CASSFGSTNEQFF. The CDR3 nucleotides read TGCGCCAGCAGCTTTGGGTCTACAAATGAGCAGTTCTTC.

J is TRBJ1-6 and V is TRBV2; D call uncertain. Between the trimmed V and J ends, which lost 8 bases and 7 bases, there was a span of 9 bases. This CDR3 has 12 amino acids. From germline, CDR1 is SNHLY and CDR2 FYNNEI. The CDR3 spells CASGTKNSPLHF. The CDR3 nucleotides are TGTGCCAGCGGAACCAAGAATTCACCCCTCCACTTT. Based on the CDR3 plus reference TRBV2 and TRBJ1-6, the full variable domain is EPEVTQTPSHQVTQMGQEVILRCVPISNHLYFYWYRQILGQKVEFLVSFYNNEISEKSEIFDDQFSVERPDGSNFTLKIRSTKLEDSAMYFCASGTKNSPLHFGNGTRLTVT.

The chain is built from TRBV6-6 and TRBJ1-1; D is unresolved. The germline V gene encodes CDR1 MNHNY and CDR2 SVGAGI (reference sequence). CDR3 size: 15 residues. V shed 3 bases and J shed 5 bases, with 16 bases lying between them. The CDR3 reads CASSYSEGFGTEAFF. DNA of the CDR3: TGTGCCAGCAGTTATAGTGAAGGTTTTGGAACTGAAGCTTTCTTT.

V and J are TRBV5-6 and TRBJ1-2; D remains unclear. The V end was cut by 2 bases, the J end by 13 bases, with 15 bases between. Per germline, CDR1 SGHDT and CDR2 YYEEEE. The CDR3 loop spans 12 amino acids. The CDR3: CASSLYSWNGTF. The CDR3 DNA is TGTGCCAGCAGCTTATACTCTTGGAATGGCACCTTC. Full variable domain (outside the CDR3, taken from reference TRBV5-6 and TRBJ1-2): DAGVTQSPTHLIKTRGQQVTLRCSPKSGHDTVSWYQQALGQGPQFIFQYYEEEERQRGNFPDRFSGHQFPNYSSELNVNALLLGDSALYLCASSLYSWNGTFGSGTRLTVV.

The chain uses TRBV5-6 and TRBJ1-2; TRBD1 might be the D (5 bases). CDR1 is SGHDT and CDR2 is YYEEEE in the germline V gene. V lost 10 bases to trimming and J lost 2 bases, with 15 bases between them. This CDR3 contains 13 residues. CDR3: CAVRGRGNYGYTF. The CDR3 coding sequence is TGTGCCGTAAGAGGAAGGGGCAACTATGGCTACACCTTC.

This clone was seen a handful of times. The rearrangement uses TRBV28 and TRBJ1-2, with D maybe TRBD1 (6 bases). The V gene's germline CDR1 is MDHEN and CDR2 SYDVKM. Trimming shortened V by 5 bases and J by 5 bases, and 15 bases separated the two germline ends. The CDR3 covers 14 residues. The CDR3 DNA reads TGTGCCAGCAGTCCTAGTGTAGGGGGATATGGCTACACCTTC. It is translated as CASSPSVGGYGYTF.

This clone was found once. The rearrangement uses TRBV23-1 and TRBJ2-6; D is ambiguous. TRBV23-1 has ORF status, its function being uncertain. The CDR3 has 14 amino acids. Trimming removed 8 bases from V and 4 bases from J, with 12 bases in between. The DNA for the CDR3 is TGCGCCAGCCTTTTCGTCTCCGGGGCCAACGTCCTGACTTTC. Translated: CASLFVSGANVLTF.

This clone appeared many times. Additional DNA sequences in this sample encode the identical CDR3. The CDR3 loop reads CASRRASPETQYF. The DNA for the CDR3 is TGTGCCAGCAGAAGGGCTAGCCCAGAGACCCAGTACTTC. The chain employs TRBV7-9 and TRBJ2-5; possibly TRBD2 for D (5 bases). Germline-derived CDR1 and CDR2 are SEHNR and FQNEAQ (reference sequence). This CDR3 has 13 amino acids. V dropped 6 bases and J dropped 4 bases, with 12 bases sitting between them.